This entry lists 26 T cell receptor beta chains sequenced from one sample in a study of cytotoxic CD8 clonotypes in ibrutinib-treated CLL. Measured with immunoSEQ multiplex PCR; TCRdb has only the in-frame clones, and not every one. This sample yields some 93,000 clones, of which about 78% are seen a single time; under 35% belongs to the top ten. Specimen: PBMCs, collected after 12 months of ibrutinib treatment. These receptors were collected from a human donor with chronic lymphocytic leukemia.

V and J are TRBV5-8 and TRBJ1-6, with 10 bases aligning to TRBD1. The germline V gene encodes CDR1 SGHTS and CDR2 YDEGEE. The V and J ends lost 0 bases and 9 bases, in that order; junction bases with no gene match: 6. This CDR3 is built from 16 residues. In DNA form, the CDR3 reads TGTGCCAGCAGCTTGGTAGGACAGGGGGGGGTTTCACCCCTCCACTTT. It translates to CASSLVGQGGVSPLHF.

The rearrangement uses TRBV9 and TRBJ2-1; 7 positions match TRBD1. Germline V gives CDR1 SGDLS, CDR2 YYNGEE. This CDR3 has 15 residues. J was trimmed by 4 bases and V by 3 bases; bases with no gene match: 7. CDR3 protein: CASSEAGTVYNEQFF. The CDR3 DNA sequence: TGTGCCAGCAGCGAGGCCGGGACAGTATACAATGAGCAGTTCTTC.

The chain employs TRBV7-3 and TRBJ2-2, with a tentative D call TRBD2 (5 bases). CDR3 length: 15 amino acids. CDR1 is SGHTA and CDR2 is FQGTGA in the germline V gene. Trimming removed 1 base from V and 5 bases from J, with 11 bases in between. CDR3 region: CASSLIGDGTGELFF. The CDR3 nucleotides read TGTGCCAGCAGCTTAATCGGGGATGGGACCGGGGAGCTGTTTTTT. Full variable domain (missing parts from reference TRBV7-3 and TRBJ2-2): GAGVSQTPSNKVTEKGKYVELRCDPISGHTALYWYRQSLGQGPEFLIYFQGTGAADDSGLPNDRFFAVRPEGSVSTLKIQRTERGDSAVYLCASSLIGDGTGELFFGEGSRLTVL.

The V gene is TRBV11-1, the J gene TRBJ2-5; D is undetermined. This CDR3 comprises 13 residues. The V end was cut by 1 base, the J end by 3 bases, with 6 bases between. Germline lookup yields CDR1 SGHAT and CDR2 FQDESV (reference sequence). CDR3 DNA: TGTGCCAGCAGCTTAGGTGGAGAAGAGACCCAGTACTTC. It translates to CASSLGGEETQYF.

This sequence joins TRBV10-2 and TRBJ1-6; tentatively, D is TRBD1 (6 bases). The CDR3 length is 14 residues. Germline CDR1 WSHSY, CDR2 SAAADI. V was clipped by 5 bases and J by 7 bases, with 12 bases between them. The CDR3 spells CASSRGDPNSPLHF. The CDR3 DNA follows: TGCGCCAGCAGTAGGGGGGATCCGAATTCACCCCTCCACTTT.

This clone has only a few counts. For the CDR3, the DNA is TGTGCCAGCAGCTTTAGGGGCGAAGGGGATACGCAGTATTTT. This translates into CASSFRGEGDTQYF. The V and J genes are TRBV7-3 and TRBJ2-3; possible D gene TRBD1, 5 bases. This CDR3 region has 14 residues. Trimming pared 3 bases from V and 6 bases from J, leaving 13 bases between. Germline V gives CDR1 SGHTA, CDR2 FQGTGA.

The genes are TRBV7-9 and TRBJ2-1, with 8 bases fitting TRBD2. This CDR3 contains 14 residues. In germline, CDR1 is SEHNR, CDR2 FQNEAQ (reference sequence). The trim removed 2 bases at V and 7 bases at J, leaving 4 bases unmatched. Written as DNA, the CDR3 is TGTGCCAGCAGCTTAAACAGCGGGGGAAATGAGCAGTTCTTC. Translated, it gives CASSLNSGGNEQFF.

The CDR3: CASSTGQGADNSPLHF. The CDR3 coding sequence is TGCGCCAGCAGCACAGGACAGGGGGCAGATAATTCACCCCTCCACTTT. The chain couples TRBV5-1 to TRBJ1-6, with 11 bases lining up with TRBD1. Losses at the gene ends were 4 bases for V and 5 bases for J; bases not matched to a gene: 5. This CDR3 region has 16 residues. CDR1 SGHRS and CDR2 YFSETQ come from the germline V gene.

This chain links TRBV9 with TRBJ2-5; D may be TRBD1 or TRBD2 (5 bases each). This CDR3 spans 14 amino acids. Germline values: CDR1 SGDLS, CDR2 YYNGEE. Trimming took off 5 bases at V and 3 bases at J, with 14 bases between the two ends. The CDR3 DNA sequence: TGTGCCAGCAGAGGACGGGGACCCGAAGAGACCCAGTACTTC. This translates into CASRGRGPEETQYF.

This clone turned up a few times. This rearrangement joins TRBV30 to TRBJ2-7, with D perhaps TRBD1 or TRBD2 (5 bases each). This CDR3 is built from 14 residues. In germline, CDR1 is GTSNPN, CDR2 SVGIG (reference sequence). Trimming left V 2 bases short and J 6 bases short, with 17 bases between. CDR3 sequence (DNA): TGTGCCTGGAGTTCATCGCTCCCGAGGGGCGAGCAGTACTTC. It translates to CAWSSSLPRGEQYF.

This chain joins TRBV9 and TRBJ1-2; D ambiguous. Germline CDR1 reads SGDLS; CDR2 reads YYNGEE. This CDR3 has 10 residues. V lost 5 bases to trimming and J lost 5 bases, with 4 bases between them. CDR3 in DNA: TGTGCCAGCAGTGGTTATGGCTACACCTTC. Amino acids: CASSGYGYTF.

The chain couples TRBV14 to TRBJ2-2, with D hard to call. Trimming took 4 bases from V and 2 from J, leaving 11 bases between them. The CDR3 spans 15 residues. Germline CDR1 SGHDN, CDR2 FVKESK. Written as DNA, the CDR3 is TGTGCCAGCAGCCCTCACCAGGCTAACACCGGGGAGCTGTTTTTT. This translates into CASSPHQANTGELFF.

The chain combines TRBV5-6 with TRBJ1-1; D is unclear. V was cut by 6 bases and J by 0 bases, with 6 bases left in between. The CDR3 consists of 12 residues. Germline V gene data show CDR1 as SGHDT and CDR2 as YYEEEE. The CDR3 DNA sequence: TGTGCCAGCAACCGGGTGAACACTGAAGCTTTCTTT. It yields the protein CASNRVNTEAFF.

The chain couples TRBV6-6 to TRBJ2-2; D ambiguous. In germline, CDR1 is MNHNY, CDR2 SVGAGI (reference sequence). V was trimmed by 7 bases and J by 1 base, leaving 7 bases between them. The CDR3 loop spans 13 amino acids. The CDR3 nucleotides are TGTGCCAGCAAGTCTGGGAACACCGGGGAGCTGTTTTTT. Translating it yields CASKSGNTGELFF.

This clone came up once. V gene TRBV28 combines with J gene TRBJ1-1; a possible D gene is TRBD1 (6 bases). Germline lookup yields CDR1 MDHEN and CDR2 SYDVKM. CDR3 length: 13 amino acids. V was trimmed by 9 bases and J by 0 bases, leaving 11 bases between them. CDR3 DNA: TGTGCCAGTCAGGGGAGGGTGAACACTGAAGCTTTCTTT. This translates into CASQGRVNTEAFF. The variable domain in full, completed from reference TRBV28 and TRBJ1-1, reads DVKVTQSSRYLVKRTGEKVFLECVQDMDHENMFWYRQDPGLGLRLIYFSYDVKMKEKGDIPEGYSVSREKKERFSLILESASTNQTSMYLCASQGRVNTEAFFGQGTRLTVV.

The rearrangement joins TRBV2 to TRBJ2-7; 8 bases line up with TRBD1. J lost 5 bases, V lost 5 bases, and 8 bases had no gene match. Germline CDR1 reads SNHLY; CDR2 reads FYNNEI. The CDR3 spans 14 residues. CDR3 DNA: TGTGCCAGCAGTACGGACAGGGACGGGCACGAGCAGTACTTC. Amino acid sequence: CASSTDRDGHEQYF. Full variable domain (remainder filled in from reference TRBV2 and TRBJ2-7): EPEVTQTPSHQVTQMGQEVILRCVPISNHLYFYWYRQILGQKVEFLVSFYNNEISEKSEIFDDQFSVERPDGSNFTLKIRSTKLEDSAMYFCASSTDRDGHEQYFGPGTRLTVT.

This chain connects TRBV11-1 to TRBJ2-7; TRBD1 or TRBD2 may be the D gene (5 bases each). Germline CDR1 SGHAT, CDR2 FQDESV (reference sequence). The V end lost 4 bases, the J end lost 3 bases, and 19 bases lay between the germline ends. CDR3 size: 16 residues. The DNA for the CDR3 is TGTGCCAGCAGCTCCAGGGACCGGACGGGGATCTACGAGCAGTACTTC. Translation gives CASSSRDRTGIYEQYF.

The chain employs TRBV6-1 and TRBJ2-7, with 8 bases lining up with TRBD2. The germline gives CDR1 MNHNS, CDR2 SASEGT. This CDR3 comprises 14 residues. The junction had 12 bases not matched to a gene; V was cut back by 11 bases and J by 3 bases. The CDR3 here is CALGGRGGIYEQYF. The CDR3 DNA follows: TGTGCCCTAGGAGGACGGGGGGGTATCTACGAGCAGTACTTC.

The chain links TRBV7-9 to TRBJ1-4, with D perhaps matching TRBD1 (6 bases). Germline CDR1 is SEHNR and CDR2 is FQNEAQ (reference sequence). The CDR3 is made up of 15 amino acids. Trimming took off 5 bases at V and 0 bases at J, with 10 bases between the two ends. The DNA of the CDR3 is TGTGCCAGCAGCAGGGCAGGGGCAACTAATGAAAAACTGTTTTTT. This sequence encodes CASSRAGATNEKLFF.

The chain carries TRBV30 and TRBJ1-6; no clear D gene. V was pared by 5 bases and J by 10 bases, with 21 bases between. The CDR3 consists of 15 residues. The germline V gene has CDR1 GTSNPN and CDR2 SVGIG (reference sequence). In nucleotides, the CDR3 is TGTGCCTGGGGTGATTTGCGTGGGCAAGACTCACCCCTCCACTTT. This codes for CAWGDLRGQDSPLHF. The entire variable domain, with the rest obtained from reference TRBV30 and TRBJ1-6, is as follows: SQTIHQWPATLVQPVGSPLSLECTVEGTSNPNLYWYRQAAGRGLQLLFYSVGIGQISSEVPQNLSASRPQDRQFILSSKKLLLSDSGFYLCAWGDLRGQDSPLHFGNGTRLTVT.

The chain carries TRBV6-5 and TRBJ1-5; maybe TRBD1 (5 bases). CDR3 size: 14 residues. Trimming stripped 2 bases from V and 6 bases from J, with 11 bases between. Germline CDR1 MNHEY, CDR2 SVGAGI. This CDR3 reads CASSYGGGGQPQHF. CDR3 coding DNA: TGTGCCAGCAGTTACGGTGGGGGGGGTCAGCCCCAGCATTTT.

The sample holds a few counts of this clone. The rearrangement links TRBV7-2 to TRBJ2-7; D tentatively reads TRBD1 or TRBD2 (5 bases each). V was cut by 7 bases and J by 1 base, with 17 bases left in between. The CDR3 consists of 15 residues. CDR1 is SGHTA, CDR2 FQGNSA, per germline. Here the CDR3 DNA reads TGTGCCAGCACCAAAGATGGGGGTGGGTCCTACGAGCAGTACTTC. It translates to CASTKDGGGSYEQYF.

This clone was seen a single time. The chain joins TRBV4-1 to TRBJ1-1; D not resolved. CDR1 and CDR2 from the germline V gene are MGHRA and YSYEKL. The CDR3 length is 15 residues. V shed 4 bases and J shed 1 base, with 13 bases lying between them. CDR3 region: CASSPAPLGNTEAFF. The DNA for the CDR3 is TGCGCCAGCAGCCCAGCCCCGTTGGGGAACACTGAAGCTTTCTTT.

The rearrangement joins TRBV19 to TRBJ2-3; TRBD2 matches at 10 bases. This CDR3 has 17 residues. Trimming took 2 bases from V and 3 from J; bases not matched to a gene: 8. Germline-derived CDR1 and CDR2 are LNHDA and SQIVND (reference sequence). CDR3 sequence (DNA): TGTGCCAGTAGTATATTTTCAGCGGGGGGGCCTACAGATACGCAGTATTTT. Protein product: CASSIFSAGGPTDTQYF. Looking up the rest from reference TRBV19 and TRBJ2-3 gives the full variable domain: DGGITQSPKYLFRKEGQNVTLSCEQNLNHDAMYWYRQDPGQGLRLIYYSQIVNDFQKGDIAEGYSVSREKKESFPLTVTSAQKNPTAFYLCASSIFSAGGPTDTQYFGPGTRLTVL.

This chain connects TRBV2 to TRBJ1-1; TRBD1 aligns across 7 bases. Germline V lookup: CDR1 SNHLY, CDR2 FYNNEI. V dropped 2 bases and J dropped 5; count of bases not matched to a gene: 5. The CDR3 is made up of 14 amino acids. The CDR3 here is CASSEQTGKTEAFF. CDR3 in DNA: TGTGCCAGCAGTGAACAGACAGGGAAGACTGAAGCTTTCTTT.

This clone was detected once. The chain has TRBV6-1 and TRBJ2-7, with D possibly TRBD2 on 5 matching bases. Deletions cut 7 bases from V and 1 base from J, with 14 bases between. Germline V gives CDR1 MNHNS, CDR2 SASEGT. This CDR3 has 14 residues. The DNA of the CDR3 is TGTGCCAGCATTCCCCGGGGTCCTTCCTACGAGCAGTACTTC. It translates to CASIPRGPSYEQYF.